This T cell receptor beta chain came from a study of T cells in Graves' hyperthyroidism and ophthalmopathy. Looking at the study overall: Peripheral blood was obtained at initial diagnosis, preceding any treatment. Broader study findings: Ophthalmopathy and stable hyperthyroidism were separated by a 13 V-J model.

In regard to this clonotype: Its antigen remains unidentified.

The CDR3 is 16 amino acids. Trimming removed 1 base at V and 5 bases at J, with 18 bases between. Germline loops: CDR1 SGHRS, CDR2 YFSETQ. The TCR beta CDR3 regions underwent amplification using RNA transcripts as the source. The HTBI primer set served for first-round RT-PCR of the TCR CDR3. Via MiXCR, TCRdb re-called the multiplex PCR reads, giving one row per CDR3 protein. This sample has under 750,000 distinct CDR3 sequences, with around 20% found just once. Sample collection date corresponds to first hyperthyroidism diagnosis, prior to any ophthalmopathy symptoms. The origin of this receptor is a woman aged 45 to 65 with Graves' hyperthyroidism that later progressed to Graves' ophthalmopathy. Sequences were obtained from blood. The chain links TRBV5-1 to TRBJ2-5; maybe TRBD2 (6 bases). CDR3 DNA: TGCGCCAGCAGCTTGACTTCCGCGGGGCCGGGGGAGACCCAGTACTTC. Amino acid sequence: CASSLTSAGPGETQYF.